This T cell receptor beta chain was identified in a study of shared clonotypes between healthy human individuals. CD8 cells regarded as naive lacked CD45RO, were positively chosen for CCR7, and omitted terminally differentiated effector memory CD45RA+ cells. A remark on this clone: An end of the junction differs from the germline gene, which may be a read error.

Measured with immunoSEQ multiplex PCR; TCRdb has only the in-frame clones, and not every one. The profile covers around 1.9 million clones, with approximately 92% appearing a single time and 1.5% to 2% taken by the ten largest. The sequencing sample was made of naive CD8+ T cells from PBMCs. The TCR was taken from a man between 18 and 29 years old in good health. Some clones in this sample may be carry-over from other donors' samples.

In DNA, the CDR3 is TGTGCCAGCAGGGAAGGCCTAGCGGGAGGGCCGAGGCCCGGGGAGCTGTTTTTT. Its protein is CASREGLAGGPRPGELFF. The rearrangement joins TRBV2 to TRBJ2-2; 12 bases fit TRBD2. This CDR3 spans 18 amino acids. Per the germline V gene, CDR1 is SNHLY and CDR2 is FYNNEI. The full variable domain, rest sourced from reference TRBV2 and TRBJ2-2, is EPEVTQTPSHQVTQMGQEVILRCVPISNHLYFYWYRQILGQKVEFLVSFYNNEISEKSEIFDDQFSVERPDGSNFTLKIRSTKLEDSAMYFCASREGLAGGPRPGELFFGEGSRLTVL.